Below, 25 T cell receptor beta chains from the same sample are listed, as sequenced in a study of blood T cell repertoires in COVID-19. The repertoire was sequenced with immunoSEQ multiplex PCR; TCRdb's copy has only in-frame clones and lacks some. Found here are some 160,000 clones, around four fifths of them singletons; the top ten hold 6.5% to 9%. Source material: peripheral blood. These receptors all stem from a woman aged 80 or older with COVID-19, enrolled during active disease.

The chain has TRBV18 and TRBJ1-4; D remains unclear. This CDR3 has 13 residues. Trimming cost V 6 bases and J 8 bases, with 13 bases left between them. Germline V gene data show CDR1 as KGHSH and CDR2 as LQKENI. CDR3 in amino acids: CASSPRVGEKLFF. The CDR3 DNA reads as TGTGCCAGCTCGCCCCGGGTTGGGGAAAAACTGTTTTTT.

This clone has more than one count but fewer than ten. V and J are TRBV7-3 and TRBJ2-3; a possible D gene is TRBD2 (7 bases). There are 16 residues in the CDR3. In germline, CDR1 is SGHTA, CDR2 FQGTGA. Deletions cut 5 bases from V and 1 base from J, with 16 bases between. CDR3 residues: CASSPDLGGGTDTQYF. The CDR3 DNA reads TGTGCCAGCAGCCCAGATTTAGGGGGGGGCACAGATACGCAGTATTTT.

The V and J genes are TRBV7-2 and TRBJ2-4; D is possibly TRBD2 (6 bases). This CDR3 contains 13 residues. Trimming took 8 bases from V and 6 from J, leaving 14 bases between them. Germline lookup yields CDR1 SGHTA and CDR2 FQGNSA. In DNA form, the CDR3 reads TGTGCCAGCCGGGGCTTCGGGAGAAACATTCAGTACTTC. It yields the protein CASRGFGRNIQYF.

V and J are TRBV6-5 and TRBJ1-1, with D possibly TRBD1 on 6 matching bases. V gave up 2 bases and J gave up 8 bases, with 12 bases separating them. Germline CDR1 reads MNHEY; CDR2 reads SVGAGI. The CDR3 sequence is 13 residues long. Here the CDR3 reads CASSYQPQGEAFF. The DNA for the CDR3 is TGTGCCAGCAGTTACCAACCACAGGGAGAAGCTTTCTTT.

The CDR3: CASSLIGGGNTEAFF. CDR3 in DNA: TGTGCCAGCAGCTTGATCGGTGGAGGGAACACTGAAGCTTTCTTT. The chain combines TRBV7-9 with TRBJ1-1, with D unresolved. The CDR3 spans 15 residues. The germline gives CDR1 SEHNR, CDR2 FQNEAQ (reference sequence). The V and J ends lost 3 bases and 1 base respectively, with 12 bases between them.

The chain combines TRBV5-4 with TRBJ2-1; 16 bases match TRBD2. Trimming at V came to 5 bases and at J to 7 bases, leaving 9 bases not matched to a gene. The CDR3 is 17 amino acids. Germline-derived CDR1 and CDR2 are SGHNT and YYREEE (reference sequence). The CDR3 DNA reads TGTGCCAGCAGTGTTGGGCAGGGACTAGCGGGAGGGAATGAGCAGTTCTTC. Amino acid sequence: CASSVGQGLAGGNEQFF.

V and J are TRBV5-1 and TRBJ1-2, with D perhaps TRBD1 (6 bases). V lost 4 bases, J lost 6 bases, and 13 bases lay in between. CDR1 and CDR2 from the germline V gene are SGHRS and YFSETQ. The CDR3 consists of 13 residues. The CDR3 region has the DNA TGCGCCAGCAGCCCCCTCAACAGGGATGGCTACACCTTC. Translated, it gives CASSPLNRDGYTF.

V gene TRBV7-6 combines with J gene TRBJ2-5, with 7 bases aligning to TRBD2. The CDR3 consists of 15 residues. V gave up 5 bases and J gave up 4 bases; unmatched junction bases: 10. Germline CDR1 and CDR2: SGHVS and FNYEAQ. CDR3 amino acids: CASSPLAGVRETQYF. DNA of the CDR3: TGTGCCAGCAGCCCACTGGCGGGAGTACGAGAGACCCAGTACTTC.

V gene TRBV6-7 combines with J gene TRBJ2-7; 10 bases line up with TRBD1. TRBV6-7 is given ORF status, its function remaining uncertain. This CDR3 region has 14 residues. The J segment lost 3 bases and the V segment lost 10 bases, leaving 9 bases of the junction unmatched. In nucleotides, the CDR3 is TGTGCCACCCACCGGGACAGGGGAATCTACGAGCAGTACTTC. The encoded protein is CATHRDRGIYEQYF.

This clone occurred a few times. The chain links TRBV2 to TRBJ2-3; D not certain. Deletions cut 5 bases from V and 0 bases from J, with 9 bases between. Germline lookup yields CDR1 SNHLY and CDR2 FYNNEI. CDR3 length: 14 residues. CDR3: CASSRRSSTDTQYF. CDR3 DNA: TGTGCCAGCAGTCGGCGGTCTAGCACAGATACGCAGTATTTT.

The J gene is TRBJ2-3, the V gene TRBV6-1; the D gene is possibly TRBD1 (5 bases). CDR3 length equals 14 residues. The V gene's germline CDR1 is MNHNS and CDR2 SASEGT. The V gene lost 2 bases and the J gene lost 6 bases, with 12 bases spanning the gap. Here the CDR3 reads CASSESGWLDTQYF. The CDR3 DNA is TGTGCCAGCAGTGAATCAGGGTGGCTGGATACGCAGTATTTT.

The chain joins TRBV19 to TRBJ1-4; the D gene is possibly TRBD1 (5 bases). This CDR3 comprises 17 residues. CDR1 LNHDA and CDR2 SQIVND come from the germline V gene (reference sequence). V was cut by 6 bases and J by 0 bases, with 17 bases left in between. CDR3 coding DNA: TGTGCCAGTAGCCCCGGGGGAATTGGCACAACTAATGAAAAACTGTTTTTT. Translating it yields CASSPGGIGTTNEKLFF. The variable domain in full, with the rest retrieved from reference TRBV19 and TRBJ1-4, is DGGITQSPKYLFRKEGQNVTLSCEQNLNHDAMYWYRQDPGQGLRLIYYSQIVNDFQKGDIAEGYSVSREKKESFPLTVTSAQKNPTAFYLCASSPGGIGTTNEKLFFGSGTQLSVL.

The V and J genes are TRBV12-3 or TRBV12-4 and TRBJ1-2, with D tentatively TRBD1 (5 bases). The CDR3 runs to 13 residues. V gave up 1 base and J gave up 2 bases, with 5 bases separating them. The CDR3 loop is CASSLGGNYGYTF. The CDR3 DNA sequence: TGTGCCAGCAGTTTAGGGGGCAACTATGGCTACACCTTC.

CDR3 in DNA: TGCGCCAGCAGTCTTAACGCGGGGGGCTCGGATGAGCAGTTCTTC. Translation: CASSLNAGGSDEQFF. This chain links TRBV4-1 with TRBJ2-1; 8 positions match TRBD2. J gave up 8 bases and V 6 bases, and 12 bases lay outside the gene matches. The CDR3 is 15 residues long. Germline V gene sequence: CDR1 MGHRA, CDR2 YSYEKL.

The CDR3 region has the DNA TGTGCCAGCAGTTTATCAAGGACAGGGACTGGCTACACCTTC. This translates into CASSLSRTGTGYTF. The chain couples TRBV27 to TRBJ1-2, with 8 positions matching TRBD1. From germline, CDR1 is MNHEY and CDR2 SMNVEV (reference sequence). This CDR3 has 14 amino acids. J lost 7 bases, V lost 0 bases, and 4 bases had no gene match.

The rearrangement links TRBV7-9 to TRBJ1-1; the D is unclear. The CDR3 totals 13 residues. The germline gives CDR1 SEHNR, CDR2 FQNEAQ (reference sequence). Trimming cost V 3 bases and J 8 bases, with 13 bases left between them. The CDR3 DNA sequence: TGTGCCAGCAGCTTCGAAGGCTTCGGGGAAGCTTTCTTT. This sequence encodes CASSFEGFGEAFF.

The rearrangement uses TRBV7-3 and TRBJ2-1, with 8 bases identical to TRBD1. After removal of 3 bases from V and 8 bases from J, the junction contained 9 bases not matched to a gene. The CDR3 runs to 15 residues. CDR1 SGHTA and CDR2 FQGTGA come from the germline V gene. The CDR3 protein is CASSFDRGLLYEQFF. As DNA, the CDR3 is TGTGCCAGCAGCTTCGACAGGGGTTTACTGTATGAGCAGTTCTTC.

The DNA of the CDR3 is TGTGCCAGCAGCTCCGTAGGGGGGGCGCGTTTGGATGGCTACACCTTC. Translation: CASSSVGGARLDGYTF. The chain is built from TRBV7-3 and TRBJ1-2; D possibly corresponds to TRBD1 (6 bases). The CDR3 length is 16 residues. The V gene lost 4 bases and the J gene lost 6 bases, with 21 bases spanning the gap. Germline V gene data show CDR1 as SGHTA and CDR2 as FQGTGA.

V gene TRBV7-2 combines with J gene TRBJ1-1; D call uncertain. V lost 7 bases and J 5 bases, leaving 14 bases between the germline ends. This CDR3 spans 13 amino acids. Germline V CDR1 and CDR2: SGHTA, FQGNSA. CDR3 bases: TGTGCCAGCACCAACCGAGGTGGAACTGAAGCTTTCTTT. Its translation: CASTNRGGTEAFF.

The rearrangement links TRBV12-3 or TRBV12-4 to TRBJ1-2, with D perhaps TRBD1 (6 bases). The CDR3 loop spans 13 amino acids. V lost 3 bases and J lost 8, with 13 bases in between. The CDR3 region is CASSLDSQKGYTF. Written as DNA, the CDR3 is TGTGCCAGCAGTTTGGACAGTCAAAAAGGCTACACCTTC.

This clone came up once. CDR3 nucleotides: TGTGCCAGCAGTGAACGTGCTAGCGGGGGGCTATGGGCAGATACGCAGTATTTT. It is translated as CASSERASGGLWADTQYF. The chain is built from TRBV2 and TRBJ2-3; 11 bases align to TRBD2. V was clipped by 2 bases and J by 4 bases; unmatched bases: 11. The CDR3 length is 18 residues. Germline CDR1 SNHLY, CDR2 FYNNEI.

The chain combines TRBV15 with TRBJ2-1; 9 bases align to TRBD1. CDR1 LNHNV and CDR2 YYDKDF come from the germline V gene (reference sequence). The junction had 14 bases not matched to a gene; V was cut back by 8 bases and J by 3 bases. There are 17 residues in the CDR3. CDR3 residues: CATRGTGNPASYNEQFF. As DNA, the CDR3 is TGTGCCACCCGGGGGACAGGGAATCCCGCAAGCTACAATGAGCAGTTCTTC.

The table lists this clone with a few counts. The DNA of the CDR3 is TGCAGCGTTACTCCCGGACTAGCGGGGAGGTACGAGCAGTACTTC. It yields the protein CSVTPGLAGRYEQYF. The rearrangement links TRBV29-1 to TRBJ2-7; 12 nucleotides match TRBD2. CDR1 is SQVTM and CDR2 is ANQGSEA in the germline V gene. Germline trimming cut 5 bases from V and 4 bases from J; bases unmatched to any gene: 9. This CDR3 has 15 amino acids.

The J gene is TRBJ2-2, the V gene TRBV27; 8 bases line up with TRBD2. Germline lookup yields CDR1 MNHEY and CDR2 SMNVEV (reference sequence). The CDR3 is 16 residues long. Losses at the gene ends were 6 bases for V and 4 bases for J; bases not matched to a gene: 10. CDR3 sequence reads: CASSIWGAGGTGELFF. The CDR3 bases are TGTGCCAGCAGCATATGGGGCGCGGGGGGCACCGGGGAGCTGTTTTTT.

The chain carries TRBV15 and TRBJ1-4; 10 nucleotides align to TRBD1. Germline CDR1 LNHNV, CDR2 YYDKDF (reference sequence). This CDR3 contains 17 residues. J lost 3 bases, V lost 2 bases, and 6 bases had no gene match. The CDR3 region is CATSRSTGGLANEKLFF. The CDR3 nucleotides read TGTGCCACCAGCAGATCGACAGGGGGCTTAGCTAATGAAAAACTGTTTTTT.